Below, 26 T cell receptor beta chains from the same sample are listed, as sequenced in a study of graft-versus-host responses after intestinal transplantation. Measured with immunoSEQ multiplex PCR; TCRdb has only the in-frame clones, and not every one. Among roughly 99,000 clones, roughly 83% were seen once, and the ten largest hold around 1.4%. The sequencing used PBMCs, collected 255 days after intestinal transplant. The receptors here all came from a human patient who received an intestinal transplant, so some T cells may come from the graft donor.

The gene calls are TRBV7-9 and TRBJ2-1, with D unclear. The germline CDR1 and CDR2 sequences are SEHNR and FQNEAQ (reference sequence). The CDR3 sequence is 12 residues long. V dropped 2 bases and J dropped 5 bases, with 4 bases sitting between them. The CDR3 reads CASSLKDNEQFF. In DNA form, the CDR3 reads TGTGCCAGCAGCTTAAAAGACAATGAGCAGTTCTTC. Complete variable domain (other parts from reference TRBV7-9 and TRBJ2-1): DTGVSQNPRHKITKRGQNVTFRCDPISEHNRLYWYRQTLGQGPEFLTYFQNEAQLEKSRLLSDRFSAERPKGSFSTLEIQRTEQGDSAMYLCASSLKDNEQFFGPGTRLTVL.

The rearrangement joins TRBV30 to TRBJ2-5, with 7 bases aligning to TRBD2. Trimming removed 3 bases from V and 0 bases from J; junction bases left unmatched: 10. CDR3 length: 16 amino acids. Germline V gives CDR1 GTSNPN, CDR2 SVGIG (reference sequence). In nucleotides, the CDR3 is TGTGCCTGGAGCAGAAAGCGGGGAGTGAACCAAGAGACCCAGTACTTC. Translated, it gives CAWSRKRGVNQETQYF.

V is TRBV6-1 and J is TRBJ2-7; D ambiguous. V dropped 9 bases and J dropped 5 bases, with 11 bases sitting between them. The CDR3 contains 11 residues. Germline V gives CDR1 MNHNS, CDR2 SASEGT. The CDR3 sequence is CASTKLHEQYF. The CDR3, as DNA: TGTGCCAGTACAAAACTGCACGAGCAGTACTTC.

This clone was detected a few times. This chain uses TRBV11-2 with TRBJ2-1; 7 bases map to TRBD2. This CDR3 region has 16 residues. The ends lost 5 bases at V and 8 bases at J; junction bases unmatched: 15. Germline V CDR1 and CDR2: SGHAT, FQNNGV. The CDR3 bases are TGTGCCAGCAGCCTAGGGGTGGGAGGGCCAGTCGATGAGCAGTTCTTC. It specifies CASSLGVGGPVDEQFF.

The chain's CDR3 is CASSYSDKVQETQYF. The CDR3 DNA sequence: TGTGCCAGCAGTTACAGCGACAAGGTCCAAGAGACCCAGTACTTC. The rearrangement links TRBV6-6 to TRBJ2-5; D gene unclear. Trimming left V 2 bases short and J 1 base short, with 11 bases between. The CDR3 spans 15 residues. CDR1 and CDR2 (germline): MNHNY, SVGAGI (reference sequence).

This chain uses TRBV5-4 with TRBJ1-1; 7 nucleotides align to TRBD1. Trimming cost V 0 bases and J 1 base; bases outside gene matches: 3. Germline V gene data show CDR1 as SGHNT and CDR2 as YYREEE (reference sequence). CDR3 size: 15 residues. Here the CDR3 reads CASSLAGQENTEAFF. The DNA of the CDR3 is TGTGCCAGCAGCTTGGCCGGACAGGAGAACACTGAAGCTTTCTTT.

The chain employs TRBV30 and TRBJ2-3; TRBD1 is a possible D gene (6 bases). Between the trimmed V and J ends, which lost 0 bases and 5 bases, there was a span of 12 bases. Germline CDR1 GTSNPN, CDR2 SVGIG (reference sequence). This CDR3 region has 14 residues. The DNA for the CDR3 is TGTGCCTGGAGTGTTGAGGGGGTGGGAGATACGCAGTATTTT. Residues: CAWSVEGVGDTQYF.

The chain uses TRBV28 and TRBJ1-1; D gene ambiguous. In germline, CDR1 is MDHEN, CDR2 SYDVKM. Trimming pared 3 bases from V and 2 bases from J, leaving 19 bases between. The CDR3 loop spans 17 amino acids. Here the CDR3 reads CASSFPGKHHENTEAFF. The DNA for the CDR3 is TGTGCCAGCAGTTTCCCGGGGAAACACCATGAAAACACTGAAGCTTTCTTT.

This clone was detected a few times. This chain uses TRBV2 with TRBJ1-1, with D maybe TRBD1 (5 bases). CDR1 SNHLY and CDR2 FYNNEI come from the germline V gene. V was cut by 7 bases and J by 0 bases, with 6 bases left in between. CDR3 length equals 12 residues. The CDR3 loop reads CASKQVNTEAFF. The CDR3 DNA reads TGTGCCAGCAAACAGGTGAACACTGAAGCTTTCTTT.

The J gene is TRBJ2-7, the V gene TRBV7-2, with D possibly TRBD2 on 6 matching bases. Germline-derived CDR1 and CDR2 are SGHTA and FQGNSA. Trimming removed 0 bases at V and 2 bases at J, with 11 bases between. This CDR3 region has 15 residues. The chain's CDR3 is CASSLASGGTYEQYF. DNA of the CDR3: TGTGCCAGCAGCTTAGCTAGCGGTGGGACCTACGAGCAGTACTTC.

The V gene is TRBV10-3, the J gene TRBJ1-3; 7 bases agree with TRBD1. The CDR3 is 16 residues long. CDR1 and CDR2 (germline): ENHRY, SYGVKD. The V and J ends lost 5 bases and 0 bases, in that order; junction bases with no gene match: 7. The CDR3 reads CAISPAGGISGNTIYF. CDR3 DNA: TGTGCCATCAGTCCTGCAGGGGGAATCTCTGGAAACACCATATATTTT.

J is TRBJ2-5 and V is TRBV9, with D possibly called TRBD1 or TRBD2 (5 bases each). The CDR3 sequence is 13 residues long. In germline, CDR1 is SGDLS, CDR2 YYNGEE. Trimming left V 6 bases short and J 5 bases short, with 14 bases between. The CDR3 region has the DNA TGTGCCAGCAACCAGAGGGGCCGGGAGACCCAGTACTTC. Its protein is CASNQRGRETQYF.

The chain combines TRBV7-2 with TRBJ2-7, with TRBD1 identical over 7 bases. Germline lookup yields CDR1 SGHTA and CDR2 FQGNSA. The CDR3 runs to 15 residues. Trimming at V came to 1 base and at J to 2 bases, leaving 5 bases not matched to a gene. The CDR3 loop reads CASSLGGDSTYEQYV. The CDR3 DNA is TGTGCCAGCAGCTTAGGTGGGGACAGTACCTACGAGCAGTACGTC.

The chain combines TRBV9 with TRBJ2-1; D is ambiguous. The CDR3 is 17 amino acids. CDR1 and CDR2 (germline): SGDLS, YYNGEE. V gave up 4 bases and J gave up 5 bases, with 22 bases separating them. The CDR3 is CASSKLGPGATDNEQFF. The CDR3 DNA reads as TGTGCCAGCAGCAAGCTAGGCCCAGGAGCTACCGACAATGAGCAGTTCTTC.

The J gene is TRBJ2-5, the V gene TRBV9, with 10 positions matching TRBD2. Trimming removed 1 base from V and 4 bases from J; junction bases left unmatched: 7. The germline V gene encodes CDR1 SGDLS and CDR2 YYNGEE. This CDR3 spans 16 amino acids. CDR3 in DNA: TGTGCCAGCAGCGTATACAGCGGGGGGGCCGGAGAGACCCAGTACTTC. It translates to CASSVYSGGAGETQYF.

V is TRBV5-1 and J is TRBJ2-7, with TRBD1 matching 7 bases. Looked up from germline, CDR1 is SGHRS and CDR2 is YFSETQ. The ends lost 0 bases at V and 4 bases at J; junction bases unmatched: 1. This CDR3 has 13 residues. The CDR3 spells CASSLARGYEQYF. CDR3 nucleotides: TGCGCCAGCAGCTTGGCCAGGGGGTACGAGCAGTACTTC.

V and J are TRBV7-9 and TRBJ2-2, with D possibly TRBD1 on 5 matching bases. There are 15 residues in the CDR3. Germline V gene data show CDR1 as SEHNR and CDR2 as FQNEAQ (reference sequence). Trimming shortened V by 1 base and J by 0 bases, and 6 bases separated the two germline ends. The CDR3 sequence: CASSLGTTNTGELFF. The CDR3 nucleotides read TGTGCCAGCAGCTTAGGGACAACGAACACCGGGGAGCTGTTTTTT.

The CDR3 DNA reads TGTGCCAGCAGTGAAGCGCGGGGGGTAGCTTTCTTT. Protein sequence: CASSEARGVAFF. The chain couples TRBV6-1 to TRBJ1-1; perhaps TRBD1 as D (5 bases). Germline V CDR1 and CDR2: MNHNS, SASEGT. Between the trimmed V and J ends, which lost 0 bases and 10 bases, there was a span of 9 bases. The CDR3 runs 12 residues.

J is TRBJ2-3 and V is TRBV7-9, with 11 bases fitting TRBD1. Germline lookup yields CDR1 SEHNR and CDR2 FQNEAQ (reference sequence). The V gene end was trimmed by 5 bases and the J gene end by 0 bases; junction bases not matched to a gene: 13. The CDR3 loop spans 19 amino acids. The CDR3 reads CASSTTSLDRGPSTDTQYF. As DNA, the CDR3 is TGTGCCAGCAGCACCACCTCCTTGGACAGGGGGCCCAGCACAGATACGCAGTATTTT.

The rearrangement joins TRBV7-9 to TRBJ1-2, with 9 bases fitting TRBD1. V lost 1 base and J lost 8; bases outside the gene matches: 8. Per germline, CDR1 SEHNR and CDR2 FQNEAQ (reference sequence). The CDR3 runs to 15 residues. The CDR3, as DNA: TGTGCCAGCAGCTTAGACATGGGACAGGGTTACGGCTACACCTTC. Translation: CASSLDMGQGYGYTF.

The gene calls are TRBV9 and TRBJ1-2, with D maybe TRBD1 (6 bases). The CDR3 totals 16 residues. Germline lookup yields CDR1 SGDLS and CDR2 YYNGEE. V was pared by 4 bases and J by 4 bases, with 20 bases between. The CDR3 DNA is TGTGCCAGCAGCCCTAGAGGGGGGCTGAGGTCCTATGGCTACACCTTC. Amino acid sequence: CASSPRGGLRSYGYTF.

This rearrangement joins TRBV7-9 to TRBJ2-5; D not certain. The CDR3 length is 13 residues. Looked up from germline, CDR1 is SEHNR and CDR2 is FQNEAQ (reference sequence). Trimming shortened V by 2 bases and J by 5 bases, and 9 bases separated the two germline ends. DNA for the CDR3: TGTGCCAGCAGCTTAATTCAGAAGGAGACCCAGTACTTC. It encodes CASSLIQKETQYF. Full variable domain (rest looked up from reference TRBV7-9 and TRBJ2-5): DTGVSQNPRHKITKRGQNVTFRCDPISEHNRLYWYRQTLGQGPEFLTYFQNEAQLEKSRLLSDRFSAERPKGSFSTLEIQRTEQGDSAMYLCASSLIQKETQYFGPGTRLLVL.

The J gene is TRBJ2-1, the V gene TRBV29-1, with D possibly TRBD2 on 6 matching bases. CDR3 size: 16 residues. Germline values: CDR1 SQVTM, CDR2 ANQGSEA. The V end was cut by 1 base, the J end by 6 bases, with 19 bases between. CDR3 nucleotide sequence: TGCAGCGTTGAAGGGAAAAAGGAGGGAGTGATCAATGAGCAGTTCTTC. It specifies CSVEGKKEGVINEQFF.

This clone was counted a single time. J is TRBJ1-2 and V is TRBV14; D might be TRBD1 (6 bases). CDR3 length equals 15 residues. Germline V lookup: CDR1 SGHDN, CDR2 FVKESK. The V end was cut by 4 bases, the J end by 5 bases, with 17 bases between. The CDR3 DNA follows: TGTGCCAGCAGCCCGAATGGACAGAACTTATATGGCTACACCTTC. This sequence encodes CASSPNGQNLYGYTF.

This sequence joins TRBV6-4 and TRBJ2-1; tentatively, D is TRBD2 (5 bases). This CDR3 has 13 residues. V shed 2 bases and J shed 10 bases, with 12 bases lying between them. Germline loops: CDR1 MRHNA, CDR2 SNTAGT. For the CDR3, the DNA is TGTGCCAGCAGTGACGGGGAGACGGAGGAGCAGTTCTTC. Amino acids: CASSDGETEEQFF.

This chain connects TRBV18 to TRBJ1-2; D is unclear. V lost 11 bases and J 4 bases, leaving 2 bases between the germline ends. The CDR3 length is 8 residues. Germline values: CDR1 KGHSH, CDR2 LQKENI. Written as DNA, the CDR3 is TGTGCCGGCTATGGCTACACCTTC. Translated: CAGYGYTF.